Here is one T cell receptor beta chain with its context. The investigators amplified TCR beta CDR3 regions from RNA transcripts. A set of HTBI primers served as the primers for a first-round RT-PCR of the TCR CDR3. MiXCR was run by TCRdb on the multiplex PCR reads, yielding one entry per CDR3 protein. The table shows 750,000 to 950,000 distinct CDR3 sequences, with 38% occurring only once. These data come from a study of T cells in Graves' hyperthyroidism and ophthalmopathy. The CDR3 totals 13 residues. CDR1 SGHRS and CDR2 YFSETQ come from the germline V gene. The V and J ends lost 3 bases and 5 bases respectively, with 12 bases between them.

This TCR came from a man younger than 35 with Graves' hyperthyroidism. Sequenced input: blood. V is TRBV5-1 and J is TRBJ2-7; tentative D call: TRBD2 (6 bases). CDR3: CASSSGGAHEQYF. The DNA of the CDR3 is TGCGCCAGCAGCTCTGGCGGGGCCCACGAGCAGTACTTC. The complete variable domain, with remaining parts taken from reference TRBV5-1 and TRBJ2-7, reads KAGVTQTPRYLIKTRGQQVTLSCSPISGHRSVSWYQQTPGQGLQFLFEYFSETQRNKGNFPGRFSGRQFSNSRSEMNVSTLELGDSALYLCASSSGGAHEQYFGPGTRLTVT.